This TCR beta chain was sequenced for a study of shared clonotypes between healthy human individuals. Here immunoSEQ multiplex PCR was the method, and the copy in TCRdb shows in-frame clones only, minus some. The repertoire holds more than 850,000 clones, with about 84% as singletons. Trimming took 4 bases from V and 7 from J, leaving 17 bases between them. From germline, CDR1 is MNHEY and CDR2 SMNVEV (reference sequence). The CDR3 length is 14 residues. The rearrangement uses TRBV27 and TRBJ2-7, with TRBD1 as a possible D gene (7 bases). This TCR was recovered from a man younger than 30 in good health. Some clones in this sample may be carry-over from other donors' samples. The sequenced sample was memory CD4+ T cells from PBMCs. As to subset: CD45RA-negative fraction. CDR3 loop: CASSSRQGLWEQYF. DNA for the CDR3: TGTGCCAGCAGTTCCCGACAGGGACTTTGGGAGCAGTACTTC.